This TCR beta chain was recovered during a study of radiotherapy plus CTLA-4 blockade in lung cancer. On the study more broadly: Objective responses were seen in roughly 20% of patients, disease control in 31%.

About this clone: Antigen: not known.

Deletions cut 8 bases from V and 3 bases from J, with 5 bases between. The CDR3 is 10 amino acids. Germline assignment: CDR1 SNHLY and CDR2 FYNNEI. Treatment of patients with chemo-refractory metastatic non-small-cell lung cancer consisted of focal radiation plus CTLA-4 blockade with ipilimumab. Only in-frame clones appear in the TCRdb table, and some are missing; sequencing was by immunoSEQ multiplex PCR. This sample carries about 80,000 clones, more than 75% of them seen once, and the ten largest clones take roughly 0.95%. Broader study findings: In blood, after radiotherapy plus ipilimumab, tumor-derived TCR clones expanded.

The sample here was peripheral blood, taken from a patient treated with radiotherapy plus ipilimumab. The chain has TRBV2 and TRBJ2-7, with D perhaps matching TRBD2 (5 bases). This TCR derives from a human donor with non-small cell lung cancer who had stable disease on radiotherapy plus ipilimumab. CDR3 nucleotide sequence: TGTGCCAGCGGACTCTACGAGCAGTACTTC. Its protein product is CASGLYEQYF. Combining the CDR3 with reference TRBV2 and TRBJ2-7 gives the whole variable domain EPEVTQTPSHQVTQMGQEVILRCVPISNHLYFYWYRQILGQKVEFLVSFYNNEISEKSEIFDDQFSVERPDGSNFTLKIRSTKLEDSAMYFCASGLYEQYFGPGTRLTVT.